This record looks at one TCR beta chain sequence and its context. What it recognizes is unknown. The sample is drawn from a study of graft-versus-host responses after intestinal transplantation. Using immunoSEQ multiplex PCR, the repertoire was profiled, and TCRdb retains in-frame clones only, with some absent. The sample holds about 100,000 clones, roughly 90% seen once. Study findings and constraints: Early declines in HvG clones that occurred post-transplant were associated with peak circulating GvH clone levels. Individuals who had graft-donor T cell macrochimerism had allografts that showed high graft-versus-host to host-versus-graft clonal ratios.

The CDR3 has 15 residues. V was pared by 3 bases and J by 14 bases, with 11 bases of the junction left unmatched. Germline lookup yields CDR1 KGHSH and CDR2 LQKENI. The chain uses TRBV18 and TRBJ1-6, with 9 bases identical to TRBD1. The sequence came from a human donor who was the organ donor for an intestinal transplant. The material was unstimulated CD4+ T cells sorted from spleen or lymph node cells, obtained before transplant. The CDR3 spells CASSPMAGQGVTLHF. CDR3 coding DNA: TGTGCCAGCTCACCTATGGCGGGACAGGGTGTTACCCTCCACTTT.